This T cell receptor beta chain was sequenced in a study of blood T cells in healthy people across ages. The authors ran a second PCR of about 6 to 11 cycles using a sample-barcoded 5' primer and a J-beta primer mix. One entry per CDR3 protein results from TCRdb running MiXCR on the 5' RACE reads. In the table there are 650,000 to 700,000 distinct CDR3 sequences, approximately 30% of which are singletons. The V gene lost 1 base and the J gene lost 0 bases, with 19 bases spanning the gap. The CDR3 length is 18 residues. Germline lookup yields CDR1 SEHNR and CDR2 FQNEAQ (reference sequence). The chain uses TRBV7-9 and TRBJ2-7; a weak D match, TRBD2 (6 bases). Sequencing was done on a sample of blood. The source of this sequence is a woman of 80 years or more in good health. The CDR3 loop is CASSLDGIGGGFSYEQYF. The CDR3, as DNA: TGTGCCAGCAGCTTAGATGGGATCGGGGGAGGCTTCTCCTACGAGCAGTACTTC.